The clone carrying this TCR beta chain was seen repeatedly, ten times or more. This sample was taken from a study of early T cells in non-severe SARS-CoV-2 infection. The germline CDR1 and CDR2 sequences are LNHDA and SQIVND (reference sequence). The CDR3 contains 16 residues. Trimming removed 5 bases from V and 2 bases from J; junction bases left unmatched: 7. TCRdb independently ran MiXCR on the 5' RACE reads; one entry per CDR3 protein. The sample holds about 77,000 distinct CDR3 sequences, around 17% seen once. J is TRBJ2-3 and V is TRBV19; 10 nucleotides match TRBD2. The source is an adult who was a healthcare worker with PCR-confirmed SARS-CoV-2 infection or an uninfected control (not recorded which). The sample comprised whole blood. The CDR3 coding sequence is TGTGCCAGTAGTTTGCTAGCGGGGGCCATCACAGATACGCAGTATTTT. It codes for CASSLLAGAITDTQYF.